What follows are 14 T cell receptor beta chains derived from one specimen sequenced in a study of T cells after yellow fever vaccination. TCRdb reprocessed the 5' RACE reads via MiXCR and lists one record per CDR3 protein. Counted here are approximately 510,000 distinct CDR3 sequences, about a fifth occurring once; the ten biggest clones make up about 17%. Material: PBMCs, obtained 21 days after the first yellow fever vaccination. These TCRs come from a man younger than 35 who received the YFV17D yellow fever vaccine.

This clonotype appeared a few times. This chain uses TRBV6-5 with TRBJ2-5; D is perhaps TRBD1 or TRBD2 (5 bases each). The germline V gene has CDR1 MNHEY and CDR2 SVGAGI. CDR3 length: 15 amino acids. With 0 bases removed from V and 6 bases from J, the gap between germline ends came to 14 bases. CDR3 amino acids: CASSYSMGVGKTQYF. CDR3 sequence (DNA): TGTGCCAGCAGTTACTCGATGGGGGTGGGGAAGACCCAGTACTTC.

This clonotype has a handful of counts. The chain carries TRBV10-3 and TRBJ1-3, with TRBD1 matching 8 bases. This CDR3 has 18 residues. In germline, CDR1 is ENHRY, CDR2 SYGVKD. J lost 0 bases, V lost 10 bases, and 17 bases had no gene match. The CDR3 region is CATQAAGGLRHSGNTIYF. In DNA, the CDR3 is TGTGCCACTCAGGCGGCAGGGGGCCTTCGACACTCTGGAAACACCATATATTTT.

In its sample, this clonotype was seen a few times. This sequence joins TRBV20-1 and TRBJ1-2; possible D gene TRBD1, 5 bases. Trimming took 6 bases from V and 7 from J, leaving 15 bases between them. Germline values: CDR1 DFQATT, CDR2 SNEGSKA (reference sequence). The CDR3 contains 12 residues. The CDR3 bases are TGCAGTGCAAGCGGACAATCCGGTGGCTACACCTTC. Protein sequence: CSASGQSGGYTF.

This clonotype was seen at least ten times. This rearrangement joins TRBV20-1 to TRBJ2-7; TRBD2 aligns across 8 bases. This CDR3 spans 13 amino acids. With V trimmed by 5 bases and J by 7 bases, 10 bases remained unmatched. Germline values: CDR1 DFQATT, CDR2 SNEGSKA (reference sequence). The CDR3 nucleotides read TGCAGTGCTCCCCAGGGCACTAGCGGAGAGCAGTACTTC. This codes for CSAPQGTSGEQYF.

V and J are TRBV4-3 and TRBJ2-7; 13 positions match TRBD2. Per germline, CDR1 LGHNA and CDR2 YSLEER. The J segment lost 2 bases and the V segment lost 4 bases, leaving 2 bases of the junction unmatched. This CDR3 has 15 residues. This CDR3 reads CASSRLAGGAYEQYF. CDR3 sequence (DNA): TGCGCCAGCAGCCGACTAGCGGGGGGCGCCTACGAGCAGTACTTC.

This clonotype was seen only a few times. CDR3 residues: CSARDFFLDTLNSPLHF. CDR3 in DNA: TGCAGTGCTAGAGATTTCTTTCTGGACACACTTAATTCACCCCTCCACTTT. This chain uses TRBV20-1 with TRBJ1-6; possible D gene TRBD1, 5 bases. The CDR3 spans 17 residues. Germline V gives CDR1 DFQATT, CDR2 SNEGSKA (reference sequence). V was cut by 0 bases and J by 6 bases, with 18 bases left in between.

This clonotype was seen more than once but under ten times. The chain's CDR3 is CASLGQNTGELFF. The CDR3 region has the DNA TGTGCCAGTCTAGGGCAGAACACCGGGGAGCTGTTTTTT. V gene TRBV28 combines with J gene TRBJ2-2, with unresolved D. Germline-derived CDR1 and CDR2 are MDHEN and SYDVKM. The V end was cut by 9 bases, the J end by 1 base, with 9 bases between. This CDR3 spans 13 amino acids.

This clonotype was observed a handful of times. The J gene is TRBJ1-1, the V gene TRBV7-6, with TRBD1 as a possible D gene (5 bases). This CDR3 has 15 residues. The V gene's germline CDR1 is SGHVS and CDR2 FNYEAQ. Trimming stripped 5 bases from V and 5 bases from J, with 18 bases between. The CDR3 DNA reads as TGTGCCAGCAGCCCCCGCGATAGGGGAAGGACTGAAGCTTTCTTT. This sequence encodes CASSPRDRGRTEAFF. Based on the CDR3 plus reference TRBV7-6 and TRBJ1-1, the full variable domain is GAGVSQSPRYKVTKRGQDVALRCDPISGHVSLYWYRQALGQGPEFLTYFNYEAQQDKSGLPNDRFSAERPEGSISTLTIQRTEQRDSAMYRCASSPRDRGRTEAFFGQGTRLTVV.

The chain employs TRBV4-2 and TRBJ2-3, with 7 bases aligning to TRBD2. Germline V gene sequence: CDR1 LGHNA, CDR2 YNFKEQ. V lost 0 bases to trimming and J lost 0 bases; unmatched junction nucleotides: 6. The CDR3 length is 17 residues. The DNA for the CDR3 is TGTGCCAGCAGCCAAGAGGGGGGGTTACCTAGCACAGATACGCAGTATTTT. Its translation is CASSQEGGLPSTDTQYF.

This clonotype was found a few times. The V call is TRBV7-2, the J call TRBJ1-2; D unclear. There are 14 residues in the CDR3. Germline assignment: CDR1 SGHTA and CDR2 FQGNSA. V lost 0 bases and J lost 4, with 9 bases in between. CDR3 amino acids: CASSLAGGSYGYTF. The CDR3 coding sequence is TGTGCCAGCAGCTTAGCCGGCGGAAGCTATGGCTACACCTTC.

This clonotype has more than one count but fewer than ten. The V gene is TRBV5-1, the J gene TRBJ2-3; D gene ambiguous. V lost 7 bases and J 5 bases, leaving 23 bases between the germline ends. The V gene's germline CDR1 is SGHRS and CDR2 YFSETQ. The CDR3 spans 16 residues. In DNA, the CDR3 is TGCGCCAGCCACGCCCCCGGGTCGGCAAATGTAGATACGCAGTATTTT. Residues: CASHAPGSANVDTQYF.

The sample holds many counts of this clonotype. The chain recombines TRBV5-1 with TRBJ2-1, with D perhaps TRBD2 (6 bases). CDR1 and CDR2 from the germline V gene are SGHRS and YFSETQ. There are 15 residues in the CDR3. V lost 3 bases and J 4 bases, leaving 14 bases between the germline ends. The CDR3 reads CASSSTVGGYNEQFF. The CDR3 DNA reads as TGCGCCAGCAGCTCCACCGTGGGGGGATACAATGAGCAGTTCTTC.

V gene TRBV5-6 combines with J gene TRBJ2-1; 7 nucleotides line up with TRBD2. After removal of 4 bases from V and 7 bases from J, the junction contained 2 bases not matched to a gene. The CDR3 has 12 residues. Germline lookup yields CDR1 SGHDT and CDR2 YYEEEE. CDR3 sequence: CASSREANEQFF. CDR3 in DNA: TGTGCCAGCAGCCGGGAGGCTAATGAGCAGTTCTTC.

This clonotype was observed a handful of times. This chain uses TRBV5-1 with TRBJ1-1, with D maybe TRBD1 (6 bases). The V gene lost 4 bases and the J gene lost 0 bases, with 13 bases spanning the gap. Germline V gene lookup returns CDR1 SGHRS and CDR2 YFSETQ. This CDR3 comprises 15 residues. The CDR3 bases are TGCGCCAGCAGCGCCCCACAGGGAATGAACACTGAAGCTTTCTTT. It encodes CASSAPQGMNTEAFF.